This T cell receptor (beta chain) was observed in a study of blood T cell repertoires in COVID-19. Profiled with immunoSEQ multiplex PCR; TCRdb holds only in-frame clones, not every one. The sample contains under 300,000 clones, approximately 80% of which appear only once. The CDR3 consists of 13 residues. Germline lookup yields CDR1 LNHDA and CDR2 SQIVND (reference sequence). J gave up 9 bases and V 6 bases, and 9 bases lay outside the gene matches. Sequences were obtained from peripheral blood. This sequence was found in a middle-aged woman with active or convalescent COVID-19. The J gene is TRBJ2-3, the V gene TRBV19, with 7 nucleotides matching TRBD1. This CDR3 reads CASSQRQGGTQYF. The CDR3 nucleotides read TGTGCCAGTAGCCAACGACAGGGCGGGACGCAGTATTTT.